What follows are 27 T cell receptor beta chains derived from one specimen sequenced in a study of tumor and adjacent non-tumor tissue in lung cancer. The template was RNA from unsorted bulk tissue. A modified ARM-PCR protocol with three rounds of nested PCR amplified TCRbeta. TCRdb independently ran MiXCR on the multiplex PCR reads; one entry per CDR3 protein. This sample yields 90,000 to 130,000 distinct CDR3 sequences, of which approximately 84% are seen a single time; around 21% belongs to the top ten. The sample was lung tumor tissue. These receptors were collected from a man between 65 and 85 years old with non-small cell lung cancer.

In regard to this clonotype: Compared with germline, one end of the junction differs, possibly owing to a read error. V and J are TRBV11-1 and TRBJ2-7; D ambiguous. The CDR3 loop spans 14 amino acids. The germline CDR1 and CDR2 sequences are SGHAT and FQDESV (reference sequence). The CDR3 sequence: CASSTWNMAYEQYF. Written as DNA, the CDR3 is TGTGCCAGCAGCACCTGGAACATGGCCTACGAGCAGTATTTC. Together with reference TRBV11-1 and TRBJ2-7, the CDR3 gives the full variable domain: EAEVAQSPRYKITEKSQAVAFWCDPISGHATLYWYRQILGQGPELLVQFQDESVVDDSQLPKDRFSAERLKGVDSTLKIQPAELGDSAMYLCASSTWNMAYEQYFGPGTRLTVT.

This chain uses TRBV6-1 with TRBJ2-7; no firm D call. The CDR3 runs to 12 residues. Germline CDR1 and CDR2: MNHNS and SASEGT. CDR3 nucleotide sequence: TGTAGCAGCAGTAGAGCCGCCTACGAGCAGTACTTC. Translation: CSSSRAAYEQYF.

Comments on this clonotype: At one boundary the junction diverges from the germline segment, which might be a read error. V usage is TRBV10-2 and J usage is TRBJ2-7; D is perhaps TRBD2 (7 bases). From germline, CDR1 is WSHSY and CDR2 SAAADI. The CDR3 has 16 amino acids. This CDR3 reads CACSEGFGGRSDEQYF. The CDR3 bases are TGCGCCTGCAGTGAGGGGTTCGGGGGGCGCAGCGACGAGCAGTACTTC.

Remarks on this clonotype: This may be a read error, as it is one base from a much larger clone. V is TRBV11-2 and J is TRBJ2-7; possible D gene TRBD1, 6 bases. Trimming shortened V by 4 bases and J by 12 bases, and 16 bases separated the two germline ends. This CDR3 contains 12 residues. The germline CDR1 and CDR2 sequences are SGHAT and FQNNGV. CDR3 bases: TGTGCCAGCAGCTCAAGGGAGAGGGGGTCGTACTTC. This gives the protein CASSSRERGSYF.

The chain employs TRBV20-1 and TRBJ2-1, with a weak D call TRBD2 (5 bases). The length of the CDR3 is 13 residues. Trimming took off 4 bases at V and 6 bases at J, with 13 bases between the two ends. The V gene's germline CDR1 is DFQATT and CDR2 SNEGSKA (reference sequence). The CDR3 DNA is TGCAGTGCTACCCGTATCGGGATCAATGAGCAGTTCTTC. Protein product: CSATRIGINEQFF.

Points on this clonotype: The CDR3 carries no conserved terminal phenylalanine or tryptophan, so it likely arises from a read error. The chain employs TRBV11-3 and TRBJ2-3; D possibly corresponds to TRBD1 (6 bases). There are 15 residues in the CDR3. V was pared by 6 bases and J by 2 bases, with 15 bases between. Germline CDR1 is SGHNT and CDR2 is YENEEA. The CDR3 loop is CASSVTGHLTDTQYL. The CDR3 region has the DNA TGTGCCAGCAGTGTGACAGGTCACCTCACAGATACGCAGTATCTT.

Regarding this clonotype: The missing conserved phenylalanine or tryptophan at the end of this CDR3 makes a read error likely. Because the CDR3's place on the DNA is in doubt, the DNA is left out and the CDR3 is given as listed by TCRdb. The gene calls are TRBV11-2 and TRBJ2-2. The germline CDR1 and CDR2 sequences are SGHAT and FQNNGV. From its first to its last residue, the CDR3 has 14 amino acids. The CDR3 here is CASSQESQSGEPFS.

Points on this clonotype: The junction and the germline gene differ at one end; a read error may be behind it. The DNA for the CDR3 is TGTGCCAGCAGTTATTACAGGGAAAATCAGCCCCATCATTTT. It yields the protein CASSYYRENQPHHF. The genes are TRBV6-2 or TRBV6-3 and TRBJ1-5; a possible D gene is TRBD1 (6 bases). This CDR3 has 14 residues. Germline V gene lookup returns CDR1 MNHEY and CDR2 SVGEGT.

This clonotype was recorded only once. The rearrangement joins TRBV6-5 to TRBJ2-2, with 14 bases lining up with TRBD2. The CDR3 runs to 17 residues. CDR1 and CDR2 from the germline V gene are MNHEY and SVGAGI. V shed 4 bases, J shed 15 bases, and the junction held 16 bases outside the gene matches. The CDR3 DNA follows: TGTGCCAGCAGTTCCACCGGACTAGCGGGGGGTACCGGGGAAATGTTTTTT. This translates into CASSSTGLAGGTGEMFF.

Notes on this clonotype: The conserved closing phenylalanine or tryptophan is absent in this CDR3, likely reflecting a read error. The DNA for the CDR3 is TGTGTCAGCAGCTCCCAGCGGTCTCCTAATTCACCCCTCCACTCT. Translating it yields CVSSSQRSPNSPLHS. The chain uses TRBV7-9 and TRBJ1-6; D gene ambiguous. CDR1 and CDR2 (germline): SEHNR, FQNEAQ (reference sequence). The CDR3 has 15 amino acids.

A note on this clonotype: The CDR3 end shows no conserved phenylalanine or tryptophan, and so a read error is likely. The V and J genes are TRBV11-2 and TRBJ1-6; D gene ambiguous. CDR1 and CDR2 from the germline V gene are SGHAT and FQNNGV. The CDR3 has 15 residues. This CDR3 reads CASSSQSSYNSPLHY. DNA for the CDR3: TGCGCCAGCAGTTCCCAAAGCTCCTACAATTCACCCCTCCACTAT.

As for this clonotype: Because the CDR3 is missing its conserved closing phenylalanine or tryptophan, this is likely a read error. The rearrangement links TRBV29-1 to TRBJ1-2; no definite D call. This CDR3 contains 14 residues. Germline V gene sequence: CDR1 SQVTM, CDR2 ANQGSEA. V lost 7 bases to trimming and J lost 2 bases, with 17 bases between them. This CDR3 reads CSAEGGKANYGYTL. The CDR3 region has the DNA TGCAGCGCCGAGGGAGGGAAGGCCAACTATGGCTACACCTTA.

Comments on this clonotype: A clone one base away is much larger, so this may be a read error. The V gene is TRBV28, the J gene TRBJ2-1; 7 bases map to TRBD1. The germline V gene encodes CDR1 MDHEN and CDR2 SYDVKM. The CDR3 extends over 16 amino acids. As DNA, the CDR3 is TGTGCCAGCAGACCTTGGGGACAGTCGAGTGGGGATGAGCAGCTCTTC. Protein: CASRPWGQSSGDEQLF.

About this clonotype itself: The junction differs from germline at one of its ends, possibly a read error. This rearrangement joins TRBV20-1 to TRBJ2-7, with D unclear. Per the germline V gene, CDR1 is DFQATT and CDR2 is SNEGSKA (reference sequence). This CDR3 spans 11 amino acids. In nucleotides, the CDR3 is TGCAATGCTAGTGACTCCTACGAGCAGTACTTC. It specifies CNASDSYEQYF.

The chain employs TRBV12-3 or TRBV12-4 and TRBJ2-5, with D unresolved. V dropped 10 bases and J dropped 2 bases, with 17 bases sitting between them. The CDR3 contains 14 residues. The CDR3, as DNA: TGTGCCAACAATTTTAGGGATAGACAAGAGACCCAGTACTTC. This codes for CANNFRDRQETQYF.

V is TRBV10-3 and J is TRBJ2-1; weak D call: TRBD2 (6 bases). This CDR3 region has 14 residues. Germline V gene sequence: CDR1 ENHRY, CDR2 SYGVKD. The V end was cut by 10 bases, the J end by 7 bases, with 20 bases between. CDR3 in amino acids: CATRGIGGWNEQFF. CDR3 in DNA: TGTGCCACCCGGGGGATAGGCGGGTGGAATGAGCAGTTCTTC.

A note on this clonotype: The missing conserved phenylalanine or tryptophan at the end of this CDR3 makes a read error likely. The limits of the CDR3 on the DNA are not certain, so only TCRdb's listed CDR3 is given. The genes are TRBV11-2 and TRBJ2-2; the table's D call of TRBD1 was not tested on the DNA. The CDR3 comprises 16 residues, both ends counted. In germline, CDR1 is SGHAT, CDR2 FQNNGV. The CDR3 loop is CASSLVGTGLAGELSL.

This clonotype was seen once. This could be a read error, since a much larger clone is one nucleotide away. The chain employs TRBV28 and TRBJ1-1; D unclear. This CDR3 contains 13 residues. V gave up 2 bases and J gave up 11 bases, with 15 bases separating them. The V gene's germline CDR1 is MDHEN and CDR2 SYDVKM. The CDR3 bases are TGTGCCAGCAGTTTAAATTTTATCATTGATGCTTTCTTT. This codes for CASSLNFIIDAFF.

A remark on this clonotype: Germline is not matched at one junction end, which may reflect a read error. The chain carries TRBV6-5 and TRBJ1-5, with D tentatively TRBD1 (6 bases). From germline, CDR1 is MNHEY and CDR2 SVGAGI. This CDR3 is built from 16 residues. CDR3 in DNA: TGTGCCAGCAGTACCTGGGTGGGGGCAACGGGTCAGCCCAGCATTTTT. This translates into CASSTWVGATGQPSIF.

Note on this clonotype: At one end, the junction sequence differs from germline, possibly due to a read error. This chain connects TRBV19 to TRBJ2-1; TRBD2 aligns across 7 bases. The CDR3 contains 18 residues. CDR1 is LNHDA and CDR2 is SQIVND in the germline V gene (reference sequence). The CDR3 here is CASSIRAERELTYNERFF. The CDR3 nucleotides are TGTGCCAGTAGTATCCGGGCGGAGCGGGAATTAACCTACAATGAGCGGTTCTTC.

Comment on this clonotype: Germline and junction disagree at one end, which may indicate a read error. V usage is TRBV29-1 and J usage is TRBJ2-7; TRBD1 matches at 7 bases. The CDR3 runs to 16 residues. The germline V gene has CDR1 SQVTM and CDR2 ANQGSEA. This CDR3 is CNVEEKVTGLIYERYF. The CDR3 DNA follows: TGCAACGTTGAAGAAAAAGTGACAGGGTTGATCTACGAGCGGTACTTC.

As to this clonotype: The final CDR3 position lacks the conserved phenylalanine or tryptophan, pointing to a likely read error. The rearrangement uses TRBV10-3 and TRBJ2-2, with a weak D call TRBD2 (5 bases). This CDR3 has 15 amino acids. Germline assignment: CDR1 ENHRY and CDR2 SYGVKD. The CDR3 DNA reads TGTACCATCAGTGAGTCTCGGGATGCCACCAGGGAGCTGTTTCTT. Protein sequence: CTISESRDATRELFL.

Concerning this clonotype itself: One end of the junction varies from germline; a read error may be responsible. This sequence joins TRBV4-1 and TRBJ1-2; D perhaps matches TRBD1 (6 bases). CDR3 length: 13 residues. Germline lookup yields CDR1 MGHRA and CDR2 YSYEKL. The chain's CDR3 is CASSPSRGRGYTF. CDR3 nucleotide sequence: TGTGCCAGCAGCCCAAGCAGGGGCAGAGGCTACACCTTC.

In regard to this clonotype: This may be a read error, as it is one base from a much larger clone. The CDR3 spells CASKLGLENIEAFF. CDR3 bases: TGTGCCAGCAAATTAGGTTTGGAGAACATTGAAGCTTTCTTT. The chain is built from TRBV28 and TRBJ1-1; D remains unclear. In germline, CDR1 is MDHEN, CDR2 SYDVKM. The CDR3 length is 14 residues.

On this clonotype: An end of the junction does not agree with germline; a read error may underlie this. V gene TRBV14 combines with J gene TRBJ2-3, with 8 bases identical to TRBD1. Germline V gives CDR1 SGHDN, CDR2 FVKESK. The CDR3 length is 17 residues. The CDR3 loop reads CASSQVRYEVGTGTQYF. Written as DNA, the CDR3 is TGTGCCAGCAGCCAAGTTCGATATGAAGTTGGGACAGGTACGCAGTATTTT.

About this clonotype: The conserved closing phenylalanine or tryptophan is absent in this CDR3, likely reflecting a read error. The DNA is left out, because the CDR3 cannot be placed on it with certainty; the CDR3 is given as TCRdb lists it. V and J are TRBV4-1 and TRBJ1-5; the DNA was not used to check the table's D call, TRBD1. The CDR3 length equals 15 residues, ends included. Germline V gene sequence: CDR1 MGHRA, CDR2 YSYEKL. CDR3 protein: CASSQGPPGNQPRHY.

This clonotype was recorded once. Germline is not matched at one junction end, which may reflect a read error. The J gene is TRBJ1-6, the V gene TRBV6-5, with D uncertain. Germline V gene sequence: CDR1 MNHEY, CDR2 SVGAGI. CDR3 length: 15 residues. The CDR3 DNA reads TGTGCCAGCAGTTTTTCGGACGGTAAAAATTCATCCCTCCACTTT. Protein: CASSFSDGKNSSLHF.